The T cell receptor beta chain described here comes from a study of PD-L1 blockade in urothelial cancer. The CDR3 consists of 20 residues. The J segment lost 0 bases and the V segment lost 5 bases, leaving 16 bases of the junction unmatched. Germline V lookup: CDR1 MNHEY, CDR2 SMNVEV (reference sequence). Time point noted: pretreatment peripheral blood. Templates that were synthetic TCR analogs were spiked into each PCR. Sequencing was performed with immunoSEQ multiplex PCR; in TCRdb, only in-frame clones are kept and a portion is missing. The sample lists tens of thousands of clones; 75% to 85% were seen once.

This sequence originates from a man aged 55 to 70 with urothelial cancer. The chain is built from TRBV27 and TRBJ2-5, with 12 bases matching TRBD1. This specimen was PBMCs, taken around atezolizumab (anti-PD-L1) treatment. The CDR3 sequence is CASSPRVGTGGLDDQETQYF. The CDR3 DNA sequence: TGTGCCAGCAGTCCCAGGGTCGGGACAGGGGGCCTTGACGACCAAGAGACCCAGTACTTC.